This is a list of T cell receptor beta chains from one sample in a study of shared clonotypes between healthy human individuals. Some clones are missing from TCRdb's copy, which holds only in-frame ones; the method was immunoSEQ multiplex PCR. In the table there are 2,500,000 or so clones, 93% of which are singletons. The sequenced sample consisted of naive CD4+ T cells from PBMCs. The source is a man younger than 30 in good health. Some clones in this sample may be carry-over from other donors' samples. Both conserved end residues are part of each CDR3. Each record gives: V gene, clone size, D gene, J gene, CDR3 protein, CDR3 DNA. The D gene is left open where the match is weak. Size values are once, few and many counts, or a class for expanded clones, and some rows have none.

v_call: TRBV7-2
clone_size: .
d_call: .
j_call: TRBJ2-5
cdr3_aa: CASSAGGQLGETQYF
cdr3_nt: TGTGCCAGCAGCGCGGGGGGACAGCTTGGGGAGACCCAGTACTTC

v_call: TRBV6-4
clone_size: .
d_call: .
j_call: TRBJ2-1
cdr3_aa: CASNQPARSRGDEQFF
cdr3_nt: TGTGCCAGCAATCAACCGGCCCGGAGCAGGGGGGATGAGCAGTTCTTC

v_call: TRBV6-5
clone_size: .
d_call: .
j_call: TRBJ2-1
cdr3_aa: CASRDRDNEQFF
cdr3_nt: TGTGCCAGCAGGGACAGAGACAATGAGCAGTTCTTC

v_call: TRBV7-2
clone_size: .
d_call: TRBD2
j_call: TRBJ2-5
cdr3_aa: CASSLGRGGETQYF
cdr3_nt: TGTGCCAGCAGCTTAGGCCGGGGGGGGGAGACCCAGTACTTC

v_call: TRBV6-1
clone_size: few
d_call: .
j_call: TRBJ1-2
cdr3_aa: CASALGGVNGYTF
cdr3_nt: TGTGCCAGTGCCCTAGGGGGTGTGAATGGCTACACCTTC

v_call: TRBV28
clone_size: .
d_call: .
j_call: TRBJ2-7
cdr3_aa: CASFPGRPTYEQYF
cdr3_nt: TGTGCCAGTTTTCCGGGCCGCCCAACCTACGAGCAGTACTTC

v_call: TRBV5-1
clone_size: .
d_call: .
j_call: TRBJ2-2
cdr3_aa: CASSLASWGAVPGELFF
cdr3_nt: TGCGCCAGCAGCTTGGCGAGTTGGGGCGCAGTGCCCGGGGAGCTGTTTTTT

v_call: TRBV6-1
clone_size: .
d_call: TRBD1
j_call: TRBJ2-7
cdr3_aa: CASSRTGDFGYEQYF
cdr3_nt: TGTGCCAGCAGTCGGACAGGGGATTTCGGCTACGAGCAGTACTTC

v_call: TRBV10-3
clone_size: .
d_call: TRBD1
j_call: TRBJ1-4
cdr3_aa: CAISRSGTANEKLFF
cdr3_nt: TGTGCCATCTCCCGGTCCGGGACAGCTAATGAAAAACTGTTTTTT

v_call: TRBV7-3
clone_size: .
d_call: TRBD1
j_call: TRBJ2-2
cdr3_aa: CASSSRTGATGELFF
cdr3_nt: TGTGCCAGCAGCTCTCGGACAGGGGCCACCGGGGAGCTGTTTTTT

v_call: TRBV19
clone_size: few
d_call: .
j_call: TRBJ1-5
cdr3_aa: CASSVRSNQPQHF
cdr3_nt: TGTGCCAGTTCCGTCAGGAGCAATCAGCCCCAGCATTTT

v_call: TRBV27
clone_size: few
d_call: TRBD1
j_call: TRBJ2-5
cdr3_aa: CASSRDRQETQYF
cdr3_nt: TGTGCCAGCAGTAGGGACAGGCAAGAGACCCAGTACTTC

v_call: TRBV29-1
clone_size: once
d_call: .
j_call: TRBJ2-7
cdr3_aa: CSVEDPRGLTYEQYF
cdr3_nt: TGCAGCGTTGAAGACCCGCGAGGACTTACTTACGAGCAGTACTTC

v_call: TRBV30
clone_size: .
d_call: .
j_call: TRBJ2-5
cdr3_aa: CAWGPIQETQYF
cdr3_nt: TGTGCCTGGGGACCGATCCAAGAGACCCAGTACTTC

v_call: TRBV11-2
clone_size: .
d_call: TRBD1
j_call: TRBJ2-1
cdr3_aa: CASCKRDRNNEQFF
cdr3_nt: TGTGCCAGCTGCAAGAGGGACAGAAACAATGAGCAGTTCTTC

v_call: TRBV6-5
clone_size: .
d_call: TRBD1
j_call: TRBJ1-2
cdr3_aa: CASSGSDRDHWGYTF
cdr3_nt: TGTGCCAGCAGTGGGTCGGACAGGGACCATTGGGGCTACACCTTC

v_call: TRBV11-2
clone_size: .
d_call: .
j_call: TRBJ1-4
cdr3_aa: CASSLVQGGNEKLFF
cdr3_nt: TGTGCCAGCAGCTTAGTGCAGGGAGGTAATGAAAAACTGTTTTTT

v_call: TRBV29-1
clone_size: .
d_call: TRBD2
j_call: TRBJ2-7
cdr3_aa: CSAGRGAGYEQYF
cdr3_nt: TGCAGCGCTGGGAGGGGAGCGGGGTACGAGCAGTACTTC

v_call: TRBV28
clone_size: .
d_call: .
j_call: TRBJ1-3
cdr3_aa: CASSEGGNTIYF
cdr3_nt: TGTGCCAGCAGTGAGGGAGGAAACACCATATATTTT

v_call: TRBV28
clone_size: .
d_call: TRBD1
j_call: TRBJ2-7
cdr3_aa: CASSPGQGDEQYF
cdr3_nt: TGTGCCAGCAGTCCGGGACAGGGCGACGAGCAGTACTTC

v_call: TRBV4-1
clone_size: .
d_call: .
j_call: TRBJ2-3
cdr3_aa: CASSRKVASTDTQYF
cdr3_nt: TGCGCCAGCAGCCGAAAGGTCGCCAGCACAGATACGCAGTATTTT

v_call: TRBV5-6
clone_size: .
d_call: .
j_call: TRBJ1-2
cdr3_aa: CASSLRRGGEGYGYTF
cdr3_nt: TGTGCCAGCAGCTTGAGAAGGGGGGGCGAAGGCTATGGCTACACCTTC

v_call: TRBV18
clone_size: .
d_call: .
j_call: TRBJ1-1
cdr3_aa: CASSPIEQGNTEAFF
cdr3_nt: TGTGCCAGCTCACCAATTGAACAGGGGAACACTGAAGCTTTCTTT

v_call: TRBV2
clone_size: .
d_call: TRBD2
j_call: TRBJ2-1
cdr3_aa: CASGTSEALNPFF
cdr3_nt: TGTGCCAGTGGGACTAGCGAGGCCCTAAATCCGTTCTTC

v_call: TRBV29-1
clone_size: .
d_call: .
j_call: TRBJ2-1
cdr3_aa: CSVVLLVSSYNEQFF
cdr3_nt: TGCAGCGTTGTTCTTCTCGTAAGCTCCTACAATGAGCAGTTCTTC

v_call: TRBV7-2
clone_size: .
d_call: .
j_call: TRBJ1-2
cdr3_aa: CASSSSVTGLLRGYTF
cdr3_nt: TGTGCCAGCAGCTCCTCTGTGACAGGATTATTACGTGGCTACACCTTC

v_call: TRBV28
clone_size: .
d_call: .
j_call: TRBJ1-4
cdr3_aa: CASSLRGRNEKLFF
cdr3_nt: TGTGCCAGCAGTTTAAGGGGTCGGAATGAAAAACTGTTTTTT

v_call: TRBV4-2
clone_size: once
d_call: TRBD1
j_call: TRBJ2-5
cdr3_aa: CASSRLTGGGQETQYF
cdr3_nt: TGTGCCAGCAGCCGACTTACAGGGGGCGGCCAAGAGACCCAGTACTTC

v_call: TRBV28
clone_size: .
d_call: .
j_call: TRBJ1-1
cdr3_aa: CASSPHKGVTEAFF
cdr3_nt: TGTGCCAGCAGTCCACACAAGGGGGTTACTGAAGCTTTCTTT

v_call: TRBV6-6
clone_size: .
d_call: TRBD1
j_call: TRBJ2-7
cdr3_aa: CASSPGQGNEQYF
cdr3_nt: TGTGCCAGCAGTCCGGGACAGGGGAACGAGCAGTACTTC

v_call: TRBV5-1
clone_size: .
d_call: .
j_call: TRBJ1-1
cdr3_aa: CASSLLLMGTEAFF
cdr3_nt: TGCGCCAGCAGCTTGTTACTTATGGGGACTGAAGCTTTCTTT

v_call: TRBV28
clone_size: once
d_call: .
j_call: TRBJ2-7
cdr3_aa: CASSSGGETYEQYF
cdr3_nt: TGTGCCAGCAGTTCCGGGGGCGAGACCTACGAGCAGTACTTC

v_call: TRBV15
clone_size: .
d_call: .
j_call: TRBJ2-7
cdr3_aa: CATSRDRGLLYEQYF
cdr3_nt: TGTGCCACCAGCAGAGATAGGGGGTTACTCTACGAGCAGTACTTC

v_call: TRBV7-2
clone_size: once
d_call: .
j_call: TRBJ2-7
cdr3_aa: CASSPGRDGSYEQYF
cdr3_nt: TGTGCCAGCAGCCCGGGGCGGGACGGTTCCTACGAGCAGTACTTC

v_call: TRBV21-1
clone_size: .
d_call: .
j_call: TRBJ1-5
cdr3_aa: CASSNKADGLFSNQPQHF
cdr3_nt: TGTGCCAGCAGCAATAAGGCCGACGGACTGTTTAGCAATCAGCCCCAGCATTTT

v_call: TRBV28
clone_size: once
d_call: .
j_call: TRBJ1-2
cdr3_aa: CASSRVDYGYTF
cdr3_nt: TGTGCCAGCTCCCGAGTAGACTATGGCTACACCTTC

v_call: TRBV7-2
clone_size: .
d_call: TRBD2
j_call: TRBJ2-1
cdr3_aa: CASSFHNPKREGGVEQFF
cdr3_nt: TGTGCCAGCAGCTTCCACAACCCTAAGCGGGAGGGAGGGGTTGAGCAGTTCTTC

v_call: TRBV7-9
clone_size: .
d_call: TRBD2
j_call: TRBJ2-5
cdr3_aa: CASSLGALAGGETQYF
cdr3_nt: TGTGCCAGCAGCTTGGGGGCACTAGCGGGAGGTGAGACCCAGTACTTC

v_call: TRBV11-2
clone_size: .
d_call: .
j_call: TRBJ2-1
cdr3_aa: CASSLRRDSYNEQFF
cdr3_nt: TGTGCCAGCAGCTTGAGAAGGGACTCCTACAATGAGCAGTTCTTC

v_call: TRBV9
clone_size: .
d_call: TRBD2
j_call: TRBJ2-3
cdr3_aa: CASSVSGGSTDTQYF
cdr3_nt: TGTGCCAGCAGCGTGTCGGGAGGGAGCACAGATACGCAGTATTTT

v_call: TRBV19
clone_size: .
d_call: TRBD2
j_call: TRBJ2-1
cdr3_aa: CASSISFLFRETRKAGNEQFF
cdr3_nt: TGTGCCAGTAGTATATCATTCTTGTTTCGGGAGACACGTAAAGCGGGGAATGAGCAGTTCTTC

v_call: TRBV6-6
clone_size: .
d_call: TRBD2
j_call: TRBJ2-5
cdr3_aa: CASSYGGSGETQYF
cdr3_nt: TGTGCCAGCAGTTACGGCGGGAGCGGAGAGACCCAGTACTTC

v_call: TRBV6-6
clone_size: .
d_call: .
j_call: TRBJ2-7
cdr3_aa: CASSSDWKGDHEQYF
cdr3_nt: TGTGCCAGCAGTTCCGACTGGAAAGGGGACCACGAGCAGTACTTC

v_call: TRBV6-1
clone_size: .
d_call: TRBD1
j_call: TRBJ1-2
cdr3_aa: CASSPTGGDGYTF
cdr3_nt: TGTGCCAGCAGTCCTACAGGGGGCGATGGCTACACCTTC

v_call: TRBV28
clone_size: .
d_call: TRBD1
j_call: TRBJ2-3
cdr3_aa: CASSRGGGQGMTDTQYF
cdr3_nt: TGTGCCAGCAGCCGAGGGGGGGGACAGGGAATGACAGATACGCAGTATTTT

v_call: TRBV5-1
clone_size: .
d_call: .
j_call: TRBJ1-3
cdr3_aa: CASSLVPGSGNTIYF
cdr3_nt: TGCGCCAGCAGCTTGGTGCCAGGGTCTGGAAACACCATATATTTT

v_call: TRBV7-2
clone_size: .
d_call: TRBD2
j_call: TRBJ2-7
cdr3_aa: CASSILLAGGRYEQYF
cdr3_nt: TGTGCCAGCAGCATTCTTCTAGCGGGAGGGAGGTACGAGCAGTACTTC

v_call: TRBV7-9
clone_size: .
d_call: TRBD1
j_call: TRBJ1-2
cdr3_aa: CASSLAGTGGGYTF
cdr3_nt: TGTGCCAGCAGCTTAGCCGGGACAGGGGGTGGCTACACCTTC

v_call: TRBV28
clone_size: .
d_call: .
j_call: TRBJ2-7
cdr3_aa: CASRTARDNVISYEQYF
cdr3_nt: TGTGCCAGCAGAACAGCCCGGGATAACGTTATTTCCTACGAGCAGTACTTC

v_call: TRBV28
clone_size: .
d_call: TRBD2
j_call: TRBJ2-7
cdr3_aa: CATKGGLAPAYEQYF
cdr3_nt: TGTGCCACCAAGGGGGGACTAGCGCCTGCCTACGAGCAGTACTTC

v_call: TRBV29-1
clone_size: .
d_call: TRBD1
j_call: TRBJ1-1
cdr3_aa: CSVGQGVMLNTEAFF
cdr3_nt: TGCAGCGTCGGACAGGGGGTTATGTTGAACACTGAAGCTTTCTTT

v_call: TRBV6-5
clone_size: .
d_call: TRBD1
j_call: TRBJ2-7
cdr3_aa: CASSRDRGFYEQYF
cdr3_nt: TGTGCCAGCAGTAGGGACAGGGGCTTCTACGAGCAGTACTTC